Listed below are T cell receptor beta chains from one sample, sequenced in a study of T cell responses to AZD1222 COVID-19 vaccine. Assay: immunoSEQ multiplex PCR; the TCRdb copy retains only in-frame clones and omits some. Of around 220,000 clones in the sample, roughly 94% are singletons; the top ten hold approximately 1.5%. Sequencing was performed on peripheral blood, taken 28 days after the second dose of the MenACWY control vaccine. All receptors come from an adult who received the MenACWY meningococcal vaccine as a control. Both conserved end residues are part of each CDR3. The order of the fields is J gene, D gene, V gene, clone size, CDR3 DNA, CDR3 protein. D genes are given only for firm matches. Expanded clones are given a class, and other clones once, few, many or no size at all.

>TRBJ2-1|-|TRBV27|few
TGTGCCAGCAGTTCCCGACTAGTTCCCAATGAGCAGTTCTTC
CASSSRLVPNEQFF
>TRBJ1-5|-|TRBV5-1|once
TGCGCCAGCAGCTTGAAGGGTGACCAGCCCCAGCATTTT
CASSLKGDQPQHF
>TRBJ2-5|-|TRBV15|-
TGTGCCACCAGAAGCGGCCCGGGTGAGACCCAGTACTTC
CATRSGPGETQYF
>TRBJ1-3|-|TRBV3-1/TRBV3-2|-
TGTGCCAGCAGCCAAACGAGCTCTGGAAACACCATATATTTT
CASSQTSSGNTIYF
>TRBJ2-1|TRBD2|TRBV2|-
TGTGCCAGCAGTACAAGGGGACTAGCGGGGCTGGGGGAGCAGTTCTTC
CASSTRGLAGLGEQFF
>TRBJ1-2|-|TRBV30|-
TGTGCCTGGAGTGAATTACAGGATGGCTACACCTTC
CAWSELQDGYTF
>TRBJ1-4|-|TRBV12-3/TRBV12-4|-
TGTGCCAGCAGTCCCCGAAATGAAAAACTGTTTTTT
CASSPRNEKLFF
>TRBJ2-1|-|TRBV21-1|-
TGTGCCAGCAGCTACCGGGATAGGAATGAGCAGTTCTTC
CASSYRDRNEQFF
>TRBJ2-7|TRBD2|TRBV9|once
TGTGCCAGCAGCGAAGGGACTAGCGGGAGTTACGAGCAGTACTTC
CASSEGTSGSYEQYF
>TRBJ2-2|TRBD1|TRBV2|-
TGTGCCAGCAGAAGGGGACAGGCGAACACCGGGGAGCTGTTTTTT
CASRRGQANTGELFF
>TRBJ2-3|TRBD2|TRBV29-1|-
TGCAGCGTTAACCCTCCCCTAGCGGAACTTAGCACAGATACGCAGTATTTT
CSVNPPLAELSTDTQYF
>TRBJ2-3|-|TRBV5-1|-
TGCGCCAGCAGCGTGAGGGCGGTATGGGATACGCAGTATTTT
CASSVRAVWDTQYF
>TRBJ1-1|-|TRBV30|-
TGTGCCTGGAGTGTCTTGTTCCGGGGTTGGGCTTTCTTT
CAWSVLFRGWAFF
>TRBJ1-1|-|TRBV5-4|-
TGTGCCAGCAGCTTGGGGAGTTATAACACTGAAGCTTTCTTT
CASSLGSYNTEAFF
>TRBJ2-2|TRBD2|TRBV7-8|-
TGTGCCAGCAGCCGAGGACTAGCGGGATCCGGGGAGCTGTTTTTT
CASSRGLAGSGELFF
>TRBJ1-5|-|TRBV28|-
TGTGCCACCGCCGCGGCGGGACTGGATAATCAGCCCCAGCATTTT
CATAAAGLDNQPQHF
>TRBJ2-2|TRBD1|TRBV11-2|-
TGTGCCAGCAGCTGGGGACAGGGGGTTAACGGGGAGCTGTTTTTT
CASSWGQGVNGELFF
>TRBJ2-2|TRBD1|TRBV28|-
TGTGCCAGCAGTTTACTCCAGGGGGCGCTTGAGAGGGAGCTGTTTTTT
CASSLLQGALERELFF
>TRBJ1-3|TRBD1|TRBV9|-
TGTGCCAGCAGCCAGACAGGGGCTGGAAACACCATATATTTT
CASSQTGAGNTIYF
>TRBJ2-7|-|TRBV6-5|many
TGTGCCAGCAGGCCTTCTAGCGAACCCTCCTACGAGCAGTACTTC
CASRPSSEPSYEQYF
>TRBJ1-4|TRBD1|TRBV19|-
TGTGCCAGTAGGGGGACAGCCCCCGAAAAACTGTTTTTT
CASRGTAPEKLFF
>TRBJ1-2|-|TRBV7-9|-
TGTGCCAGCAGCTTAGCGCGGGGGAATAACTATGGCTACACCTTC
CASSLARGNNYGYTF
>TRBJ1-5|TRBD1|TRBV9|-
TGTGCCAGCAGCCCCGACAGGGGCAATCAGCCCCAGCATTTT
CASSPDRGNQPQHF
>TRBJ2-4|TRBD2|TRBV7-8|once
TGTGCCAGCACCAACTTGAGTACTAGCGGAGCCAAAAACATTCAGTACTTC
CASTNLSTSGAKNIQYF
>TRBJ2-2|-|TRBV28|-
TGTGCCAGCGGGGAATGGACAGAGAACACCGGGGAGCTGTTTTTT
CASGEWTENTGELFF
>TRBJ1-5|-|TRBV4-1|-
TGCGCCAGCAGCCAAGGCTTCAGCAATCAGCCCCAGCATTTT
CASSQGFSNQPQHF
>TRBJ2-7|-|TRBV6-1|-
TGTGCCAGCAGTGAAGGGGGCCCCTACGAGCAGTACTTC
CASSEGGPYEQYF
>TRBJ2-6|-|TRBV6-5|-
TGTGCCAGCAGAAGGTCCGGGGCCAACGTCCTGACTTTC
CASRRSGANVLTF
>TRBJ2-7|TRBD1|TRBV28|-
TGTGCCACCCAAGTTTCGGGACAGGGTACCTACGAGCAGTACTTC
CATQVSGQGTYEQYF